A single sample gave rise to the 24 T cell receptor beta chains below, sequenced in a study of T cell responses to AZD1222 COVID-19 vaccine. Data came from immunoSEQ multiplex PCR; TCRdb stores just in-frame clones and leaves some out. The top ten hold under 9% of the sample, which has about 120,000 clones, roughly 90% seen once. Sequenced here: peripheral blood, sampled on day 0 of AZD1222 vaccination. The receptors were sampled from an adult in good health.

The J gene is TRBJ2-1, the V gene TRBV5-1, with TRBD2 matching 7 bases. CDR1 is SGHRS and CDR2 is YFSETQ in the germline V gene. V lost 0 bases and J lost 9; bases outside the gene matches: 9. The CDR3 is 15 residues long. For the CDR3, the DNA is TGCGCCAGCAGCTTGGCCCCGCTAGCGGCGGCTGAGCAGTTCTTC. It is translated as CASSLAPLAAAEQFF.

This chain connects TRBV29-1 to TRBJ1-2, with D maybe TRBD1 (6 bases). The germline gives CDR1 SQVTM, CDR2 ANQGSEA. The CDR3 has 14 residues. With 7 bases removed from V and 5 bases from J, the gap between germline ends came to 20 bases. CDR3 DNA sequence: TGCAGCGCCCGGGACACGGGGTACGGATATGGCTACACCTTC. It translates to CSARDTGYGYGYTF.

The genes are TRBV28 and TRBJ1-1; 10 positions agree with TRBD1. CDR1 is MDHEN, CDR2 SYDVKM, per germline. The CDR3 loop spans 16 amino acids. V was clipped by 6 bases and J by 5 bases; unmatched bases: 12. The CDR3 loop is CASSSRDRGFRTEAFF. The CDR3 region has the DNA TGTGCCAGCAGCTCCCGGGACAGGGGTTTTAGGACTGAAGCTTTCTTT.

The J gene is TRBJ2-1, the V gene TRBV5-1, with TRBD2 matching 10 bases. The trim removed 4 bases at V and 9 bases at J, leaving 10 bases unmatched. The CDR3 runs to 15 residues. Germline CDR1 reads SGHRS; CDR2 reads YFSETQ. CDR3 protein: CASSQQREGLGEQFF. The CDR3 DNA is TGCGCCAGCAGCCAACAGCGGGAGGGCCTCGGTGAGCAGTTCTTC.

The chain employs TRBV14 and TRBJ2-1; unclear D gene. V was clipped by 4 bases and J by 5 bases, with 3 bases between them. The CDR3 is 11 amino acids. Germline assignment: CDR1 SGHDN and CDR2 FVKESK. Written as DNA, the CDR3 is TGTGCCAGCAGCCTCCACAATGAGCAGTTCTTC. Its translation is CASSLHNEQFF.

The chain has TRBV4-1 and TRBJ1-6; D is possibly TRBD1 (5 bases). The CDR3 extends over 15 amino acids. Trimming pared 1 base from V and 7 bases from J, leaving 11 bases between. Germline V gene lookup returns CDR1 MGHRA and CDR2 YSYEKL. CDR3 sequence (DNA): TGCGCCAGCAGCCAAGGAAGTTGGGGGAATTCACCCCTCCACTTT. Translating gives CASSQGSWGNSPLHF.

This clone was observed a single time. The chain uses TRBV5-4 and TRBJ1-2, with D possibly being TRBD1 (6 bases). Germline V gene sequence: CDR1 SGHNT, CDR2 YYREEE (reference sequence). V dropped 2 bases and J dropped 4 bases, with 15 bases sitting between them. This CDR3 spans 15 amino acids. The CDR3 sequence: CASSFSLQGGYGYTF. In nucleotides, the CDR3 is TGTGCCAGCAGCTTTTCGCTACAGGGAGGCTATGGCTACACCTTC.

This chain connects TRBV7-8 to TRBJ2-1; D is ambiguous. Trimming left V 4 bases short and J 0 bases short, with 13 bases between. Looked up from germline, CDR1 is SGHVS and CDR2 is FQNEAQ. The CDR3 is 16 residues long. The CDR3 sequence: CASSSRWPSSYNEQFF. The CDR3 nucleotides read TGTGCCAGCAGCTCGCGATGGCCTAGCTCCTACAATGAGCAGTTCTTC.

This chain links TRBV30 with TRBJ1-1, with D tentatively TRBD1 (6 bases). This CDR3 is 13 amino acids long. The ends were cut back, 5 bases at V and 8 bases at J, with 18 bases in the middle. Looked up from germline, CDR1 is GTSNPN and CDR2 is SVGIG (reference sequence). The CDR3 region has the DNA TGTGCCTGGGAAGCCGGGACATCAATAGAAGCTTTCTTT. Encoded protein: CAWEAGTSIEAFF.

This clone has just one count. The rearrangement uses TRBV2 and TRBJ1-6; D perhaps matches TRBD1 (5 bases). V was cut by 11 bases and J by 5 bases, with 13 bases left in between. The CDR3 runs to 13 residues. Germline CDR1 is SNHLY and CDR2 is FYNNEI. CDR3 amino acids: CACPGSNNSPLHF. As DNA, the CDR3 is TGTGCCTGCCCAGGGAGTAATAATTCACCCCTCCACTTT. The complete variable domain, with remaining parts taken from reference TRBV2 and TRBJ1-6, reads EPEVTQTPSHQVTQMGQEVILRCVPISNHLYFYWYRQILGQKVEFLVSFYNNEISEKSEIFDDQFSVERPDGSNFTLKIRSTKLEDSAMYFCACPGSNNSPLHFGNGTRLTVT.

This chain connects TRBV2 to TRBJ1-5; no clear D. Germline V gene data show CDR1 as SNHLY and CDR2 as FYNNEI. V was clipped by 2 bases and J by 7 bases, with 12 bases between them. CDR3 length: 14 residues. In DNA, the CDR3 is TGTGCCAGCAGTGAAAGGTCCGAAGGGCAGCCCCAGCATTTT. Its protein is CASSERSEGQPQHF.

CDR3 nucleotide sequence: TGTGCCAGACCGAAGTCGGGAAGCGGGGCCAACGTCCTGACTTTC. Amino acids: CARPKSGSGANVLTF. The chain carries TRBV7-6 and TRBJ2-6, with a tentative D call TRBD2 (5 bases). Looked up from germline, CDR1 is SGHVS and CDR2 is FNYEAQ. V was trimmed by 9 bases and J by 4 bases, leaving 16 bases between them. The CDR3 consists of 15 residues.

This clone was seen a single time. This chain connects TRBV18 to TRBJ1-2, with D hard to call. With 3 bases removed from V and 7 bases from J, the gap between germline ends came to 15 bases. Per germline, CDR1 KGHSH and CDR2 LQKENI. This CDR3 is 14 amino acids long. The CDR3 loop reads CASSPAGGSSGYTF. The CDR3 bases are TGTGCCAGCTCACCTGCAGGAGGGAGCTCTGGCTACACCTTC.

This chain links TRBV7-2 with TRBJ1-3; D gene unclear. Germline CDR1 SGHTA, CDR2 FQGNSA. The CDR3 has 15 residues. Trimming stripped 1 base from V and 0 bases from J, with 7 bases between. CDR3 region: CASSLVGSSGNTIYF. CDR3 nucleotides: TGTGCCAGCAGCTTAGTGGGGAGCTCTGGAAACACCATATATTTT.

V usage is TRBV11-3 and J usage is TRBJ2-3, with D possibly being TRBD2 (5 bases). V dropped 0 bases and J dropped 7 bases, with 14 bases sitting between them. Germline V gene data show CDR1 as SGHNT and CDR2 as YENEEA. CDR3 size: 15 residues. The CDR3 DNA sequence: TGTGCCAGCAGCTTAGACGGGTCCCCGGGAAATACGCAGTATTTT. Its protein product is CASSLDGSPGNTQYF.

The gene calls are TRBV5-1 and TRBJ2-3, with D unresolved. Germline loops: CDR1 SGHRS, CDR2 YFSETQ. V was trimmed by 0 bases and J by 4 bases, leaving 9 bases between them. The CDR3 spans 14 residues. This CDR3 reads CASSLAQQADTQYF. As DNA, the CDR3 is TGCGCCAGCAGCTTGGCACAGCAGGCAGATACGCAGTATTTT.

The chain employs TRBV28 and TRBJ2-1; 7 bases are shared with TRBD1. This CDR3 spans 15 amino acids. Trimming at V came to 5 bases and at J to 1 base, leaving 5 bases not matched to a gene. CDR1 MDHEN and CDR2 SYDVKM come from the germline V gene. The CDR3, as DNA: TGTGCCAGCAGTCGACAGGGCGGGTCCTACAATGAGCAGTTCTTC. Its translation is CASSRQGGSYNEQFF. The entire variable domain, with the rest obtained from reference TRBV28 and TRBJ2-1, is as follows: DVKVTQSSRYLVKRTGEKVFLECVQDMDHENMFWYRQDPGLGLRLIYFSYDVKMKEKGDIPEGYSVSREKKERFSLILESASTNQTSMYLCASSRQGGSYNEQFFGPGTRLTVL.

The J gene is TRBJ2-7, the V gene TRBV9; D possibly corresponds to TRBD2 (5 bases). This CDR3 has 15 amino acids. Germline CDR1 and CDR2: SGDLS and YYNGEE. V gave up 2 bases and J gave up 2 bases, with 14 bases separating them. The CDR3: CASSVGGSSAYEQYF. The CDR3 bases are TGTGCCAGCAGCGTCGGAGGCAGCAGTGCCTACGAGCAGTACTTC.

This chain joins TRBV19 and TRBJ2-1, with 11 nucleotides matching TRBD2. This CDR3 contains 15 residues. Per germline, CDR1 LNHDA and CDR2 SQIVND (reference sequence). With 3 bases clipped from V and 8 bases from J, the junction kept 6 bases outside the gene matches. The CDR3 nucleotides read TGTGCCAGTAGTATTGGATTAGCGGGGGGGCATGAGCAGTTCTTC. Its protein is CASSIGLAGGHEQFF.

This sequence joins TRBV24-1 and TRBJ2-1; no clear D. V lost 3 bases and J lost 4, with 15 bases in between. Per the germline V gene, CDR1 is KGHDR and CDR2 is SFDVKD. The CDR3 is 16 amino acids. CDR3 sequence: CATSDPRPPSYNEQFF. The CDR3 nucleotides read TGTGCCACCAGTGATCCCCGACCTCCATCTTACAATGAGCAGTTCTTC.

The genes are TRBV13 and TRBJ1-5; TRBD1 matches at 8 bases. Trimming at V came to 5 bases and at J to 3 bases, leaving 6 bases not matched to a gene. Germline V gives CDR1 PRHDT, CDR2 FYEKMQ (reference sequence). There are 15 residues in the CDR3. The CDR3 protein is CASSPGTGINQPQHF. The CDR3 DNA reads TGTGCCAGCAGCCCCGGGACAGGCATCAATCAGCCCCAGCATTTT.

The DNA for the CDR3 is TGTGCCAGTAGTATACAGGGCTTCACGACTGAAGCTTTCTTT. Amino acid sequence: CASSIQGFTTEAFF. The rearrangement links TRBV19 to TRBJ1-1; maybe TRBD1 (5 bases). The CDR3 contains 14 residues. Trimming took off 2 bases at V and 5 bases at J, with 12 bases between the two ends. Germline CDR1 reads LNHDA; CDR2 reads SQIVND (reference sequence).

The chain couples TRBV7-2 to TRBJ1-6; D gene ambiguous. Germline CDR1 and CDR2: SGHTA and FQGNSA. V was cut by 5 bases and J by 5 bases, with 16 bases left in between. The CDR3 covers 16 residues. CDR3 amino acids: CASSAYPRSDNSPLHF. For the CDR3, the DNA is TGTGCCAGCAGCGCATATCCACGGAGTGATAATTCACCCCTCCACTTT. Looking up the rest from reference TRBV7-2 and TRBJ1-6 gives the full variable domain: GAGVSQSPSNKVTEKGKDVELRCDPISGHTALYWYRQSLGQGLEFLIYFQGNSAPDKSGLPSDRFSAERTGGSVSTLTIQRTQQEDSAVYLCASSAYPRSDNSPLHFGNGTRLTVT.

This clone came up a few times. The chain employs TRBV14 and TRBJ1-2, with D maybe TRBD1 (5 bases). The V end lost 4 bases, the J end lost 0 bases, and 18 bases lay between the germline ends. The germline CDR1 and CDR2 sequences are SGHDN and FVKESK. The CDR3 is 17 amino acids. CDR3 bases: TGTGCCAGCAGCCCCCCCGGACACTACCTCGCTAACTATGGCTACACCTTC. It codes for CASSPPGHYLANYGYTF.